These T cell receptor beta chains were read from a single sample in a study of OX40 agonist ivuxolimab in advanced cancers. The protocol was immunoSEQ multiplex PCR, while the TCRdb copy is restricted to in-frame clones and leaves out a portion. This table holds about 150,000 clones, approximately 94% found once. This sample comprised CD4+ or CD8+ T cells sorted from blood, obtained in a trial of the OX40 agonist ivuxolimab. The source is an adult with an advanced solid tumor such as melanoma, head and neck, liver or kidney cancer. CDR3s include the opening cysteine and the closing phenylalanine or tryptophan. Fields, in order: V gene, J gene, D gene, clone size, CDR3 DNA, CDR3 protein. The D gene is left open where the match is weak. Some rows mark clone size as missing; the rest say once, few, many or name a class of expanded clone.

TRBV4-3	TRBJ1-5	-	-	TGCGCCAGCAGCCAAGATCCTGCGGCAGGTCAGCCCCAGCATTTT	CASSQDPAAGQPQHF
TRBV5-4	TRBJ2-7	TRBD2	-	TGCGCCAGCAGGCCCGCCGTGACTAGCGGCACCTACGAGCAGTACTTC	CASRPAVTSGTYEQYF
TRBV7-2	TRBJ2-1	-	-	TGTGCCAGCAGCGCTACTAGGTCCTCCTACAATGAGCAGTTCTTC	CASSATRSSYNEQFF
TRBV4-3	TRBJ2-1	TRBD2	-	TGCGCCAGCAGCCAAGAGTCTGGGCTAGCGGGATTATACAATGAGCAGTTCTTC	CASSQESGLAGLYNEQFF
TRBV7-6	TRBJ2-7	TRBD1	-	TGTGCCAGCAGCTCCTACAGGGGGCCGGAGCAGTACTTC	CASSSYRGPEQYF
TRBV11-2	TRBJ2-5	TRBD1	-	TGTGCCAGCAGCGCCCGCAGGGGGATGGAGACCCAGTACTTC	CASSARRGMETQYF
TRBV7-3	TRBJ1-1	-	-	TGTGCCAGCAGCTCATTCACTGAAGCTTTCTTT	CASSSFTEAFF
TRBV6-5	TRBJ1-1	-	-	TGTGCCAGCACTCCCCGAGGAACTGAAGCTTTCTTT	CASTPRGTEAFF
TRBV6-6	TRBJ1-2	-	-	TGTGCCAGCAGTTACTCGAAAGGGGACACCTATGGCTACACCTTC	CASSYSKGDTYGYTF
TRBV11-2	TRBJ1-1	-	-	TGTGCCAGCAGCTTAGAGAGTAGGGGAGAAGCTTTCTTT	CASSLESRGEAFF
TRBV7-2	TRBJ1-3	-	-	TGTGCCAGCAGCTCCATCGGGCAGCTAACCCAAAACACCATATATTTT	CASSSIGQLTQNTIYF
TRBV5-4	TRBJ2-5	TRBD2	-	TGTGCCAGCAGCTTGATAGCGGGAGGACAAGAGACCCAGTACTTC	CASSLIAGGQETQYF
TRBV30	TRBJ1-1	-	-	TGTGCCTGGAGTGTATTTTTGGAGGGGCAGGGGAGGATAATGAACACTGAAGCTTTCTTT	CAWSVFLEGQGRIMNTEAFF
TRBV4-3	TRBJ2-7	TRBD2	-	TGCGCCAGCAGCCAAGATACGGGACTAGCGGGCCACGAGCAGTACTTC	CASSQDTGLAGHEQYF
TRBV19	TRBJ2-3	TRBD2	-	TGTGCCAGTAGTATACTCTTGACTAGCGGGAGGGTAGATACGCAGTATTTT	CASSILLTSGRVDTQYF
TRBV5-1	TRBJ2-1	TRBD2	-	TGCGCCAGCAGCTCGACTAGCGGCAACTACAATGAGCAGTTCTTC	CASSSTSGNYNEQFF
TRBV5-4	TRBJ2-1	-	-	TGTGCCAGCAGCTTCGGGACCCTTGAGCAGTTCTTC	CASSFGTLEQFF
TRBV19	TRBJ1-1	-	-	TGTGCCAGTAGTCTCTTGGGGAACACTGAAGCTTTCTTT	CASSLLGNTEAFF
TRBV7-9	TRBJ2-7	-	once	TGTGCCAGCAGCTTTAGCGCGTACGAGCAGTACTTC	CASSFSAYEQYF
TRBV5-1	TRBJ2-5	-	-	TGCGCCAGCAGCTTGTCATCTGGGGGAGAGACCCAGTACTTC	CASSLSSGGETQYF
TRBV29-1	TRBJ1-2	-	-	TGCAGCGTTGACCAAGAGCAGGGGAAGTATGGCTACACCTTC	CSVDQEQGKYGYTF
TRBV19	TRBJ2-7	TRBD2	-	TGTGCCAGTAGTCGACCATTAGCGGGAGCTCTTTACGAGCAGTACTTC	CASSRPLAGALYEQYF
TRBV13	TRBJ1-6	TRBD1	-	TGTGCCAGCAGCTTAGGAAGGGGGCGTCGGGTTTCACCCCTCCACTTT	CASSLGRGRRVSPLHF
TRBV15	TRBJ2-7	-	-	TGTGCCACCAGCCTCCGTTTTTACGAGCAGTACTTC	CATSLRFYEQYF
TRBV5-4	TRBJ2-5	-	-	TGTGCCAGCAGCTTCAGCGGACACAACCAAGAGACCCAGTACTTC	CASSFSGHNQETQYF
TRBV7-2	TRBJ1-2	-	-	TGTGCCAGCAGCTTAGCGTCGGACTATGGCTACACCTTC	CASSLASDYGYTF
TRBV19	TRBJ2-2	-	-	TGTGCCAGTAGTATAGCGTCCGTAAACGGGGAGCTGTTTTTT	CASSIASVNGELFF
TRBV15	TRBJ2-5	TRBD2	-	TGTGCCACTGCTAGCGGGAGGGGACAGGAGACCCAGTACTTC	CATASGRGQETQYF
TRBV19	TRBJ2-7	-	-	TGTGCCAGTAGTATAGAACACCAAAGCTCCTACGAGCAGTACTTC	CASSIEHQSSYEQYF
TRBV4-3	TRBJ1-1	-	few	TGCGCCAGCAGCCAAGATCGGTCCACTGAAGCTTTCTTT	CASSQDRSTEAFF
TRBV6-1	TRBJ2-3	-	-	TGTGCCAGCAGAAGTCAGGGGACAAGCACAGATACGCAGTATTTT	CASRSQGTSTDTQYF
TRBV4-1	TRBJ2-7	-	-	TGCGCCAGCAGCCAAGGAGTGACTAGAGACGAGCAGTACTTC	CASSQGVTRDEQYF
TRBV21-1	TRBJ2-5	-	-	TGTGCCAGCAGCAAAGGTCCGGGTTGGTACCAAGAGACCCAGTACTTC	CASSKGPGWYQETQYF
TRBV4-2	TRBJ2-7	-	-	TGTGCCAGCAGCCAAGATGCGGGCCGCCGCTACGAGCAGTGCTTC	CASSQDAGRRYEQCF
TRBV28	TRBJ1-1	-	few	TGTGCCAGCACCACCACAAGTAACACTGAAGCTTTCTTT	CASTTTSNTEAFF
TRBV30	TRBJ2-5	-	-	TGTGCCTGGAGGACCGCCCAGGAGACCCAGTACTTC	CAWRTAQETQYF
TRBV10-3	TRBJ1-6	-	-	TGTGCCATGAGACAGACGAATTTCGATTCACCCCTCCACTTT	CAMRQTNFDSPLHF
TRBV30	TRBJ1-2	-	-	TGTGCCTGGTTTAGGGGGGGAAACTATGGCTACACCTTC	CAWFRGGNYGYTF
TRBV10-3	TRBJ1-2	TRBD1	-	TGTGCCATCAGGGGACAGGGTCTGCTTGGCTACACCTTC	CAIRGQGLLGYTF
TRBV5-4	TRBJ2-7	-	-	TGTGCCAGCAGCTCCGGGACGTTGGCCACCTACGAGCAGTACTTC	CASSSGTLATYEQYF
TRBV5-1	TRBJ2-5	TRBD2	-	TGCGCCAGCAGCTTAGTAGCGGGGAGCCACCAAGAGACCCAGTACTTC	CASSLVAGSHQETQYF
TRBV5-4	TRBJ1-2	-	-	TGTGCCAGCAGTCAAGGAAACTATGGCTACACCTTC	CASSQGNYGYTF
TRBV11-2	TRBJ2-7	-	once	TGTGCCAGCAGCTTGGATTTTGCCAGGGCTTACGAGCAGTACTTC	CASSLDFARAYEQYF
TRBV19	TRBJ1-3	TRBD1	-	TGTGCCAGTAGAATAACAGGGGCCCTCTCTGGAAACACCATATATTTT	CASRITGALSGNTIYF
TRBV30	TRBJ1-5	-	few	TGTGCCTGGAGTGGGGGGGTAGGGAATCAGCCCCAGCATTTT	CAWSGGVGNQPQHF
TRBV19	TRBJ1-4	-	-	TGTGCCAGTACCGGTCTTCTGGCCACAACTAATGAAAAACTGTTTTTT	CASTGLLATTNEKLFF
TRBV4-2	TRBJ1-1	TRBD1	few	TGTGCCAGCAGCCGGGAACAGGGGAAAAACACTGAAGCTTTCTTT	CASSREQGKNTEAFF
TRBV5-1	TRBJ1-6	-	-	TGCGCCAGCGCCCCAGAGCCCAACCTTTATAATTCACCCCTCCACTTT	CASAPEPNLYNSPLHF
TRBV4-3	TRBJ2-2	-	-	TGCGCCAGCAGCCAAGAATGGGGCAGGGGTCGCACCGGGGAGCTGTTTTTT	CASSQEWGRGRTGELFF
TRBV20-1	TRBJ1-2	TRBD1	-	TGCAGTGCCCGGAGGGGGCTCGGCTACACCTTC	CSARRGLGYTF
TRBV6-6	TRBJ2-7	TRBD1	-	TGTGCCAGCAGTTACTCGGGACAGGGGGCGCGGGAGCAGTACTTC	CASSYSGQGAREQYF
TRBV15	TRBJ2-7	TRBD2	-	TGTGCCACCAGCAGAGGGGGACTAGCCCTCTCCTACGAGCAGTACTTC	CATSRGGLALSYEQYF